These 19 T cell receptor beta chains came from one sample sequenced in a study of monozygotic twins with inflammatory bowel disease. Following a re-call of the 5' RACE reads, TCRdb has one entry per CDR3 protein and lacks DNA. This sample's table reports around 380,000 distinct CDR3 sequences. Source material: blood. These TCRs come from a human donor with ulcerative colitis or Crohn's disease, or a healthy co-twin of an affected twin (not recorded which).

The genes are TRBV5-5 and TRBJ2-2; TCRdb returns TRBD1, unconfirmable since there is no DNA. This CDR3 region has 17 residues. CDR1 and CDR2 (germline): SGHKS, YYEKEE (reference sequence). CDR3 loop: CASSPGLAGGRPGELFF.

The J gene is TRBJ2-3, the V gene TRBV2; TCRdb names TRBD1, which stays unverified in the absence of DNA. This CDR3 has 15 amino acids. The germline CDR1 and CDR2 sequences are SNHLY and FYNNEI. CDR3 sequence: CASSWTGIWTDTQYF.

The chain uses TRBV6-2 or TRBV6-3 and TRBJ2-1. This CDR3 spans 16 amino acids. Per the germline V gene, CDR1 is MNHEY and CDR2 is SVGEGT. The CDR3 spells CASSYSGQGPYNEQFF.

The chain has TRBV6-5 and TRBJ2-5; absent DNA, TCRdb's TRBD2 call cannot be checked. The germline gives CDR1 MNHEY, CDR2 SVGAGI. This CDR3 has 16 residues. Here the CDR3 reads CASSYSRRGGRETQYF.

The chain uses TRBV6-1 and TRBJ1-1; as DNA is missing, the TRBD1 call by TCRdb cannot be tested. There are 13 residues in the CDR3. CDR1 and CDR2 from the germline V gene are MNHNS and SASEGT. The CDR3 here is CASSELGTAEAFF.

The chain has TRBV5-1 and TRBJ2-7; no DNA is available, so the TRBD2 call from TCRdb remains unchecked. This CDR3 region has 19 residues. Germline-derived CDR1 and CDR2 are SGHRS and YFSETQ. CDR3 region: CASSSSGASLPAPSYEQYF.

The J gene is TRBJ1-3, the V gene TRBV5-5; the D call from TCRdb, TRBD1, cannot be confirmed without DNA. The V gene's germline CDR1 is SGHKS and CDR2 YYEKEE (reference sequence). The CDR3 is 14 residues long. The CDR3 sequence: CASSLGQGAHTIYF. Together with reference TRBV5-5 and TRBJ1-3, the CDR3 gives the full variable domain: DAGVTQSPTHLIKTRGQQVTLRCSPISGHKSVSWYQQVLGQGPQFIFQYYEKEERGRGNFPDRFSARQFPNYSSELNVNALLLGDSALYLCASSLGQGAHTIYFGEGSWLTVV.

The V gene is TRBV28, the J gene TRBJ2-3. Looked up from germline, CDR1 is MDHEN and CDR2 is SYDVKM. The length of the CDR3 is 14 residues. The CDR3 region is CASHYVDLPDTQYF.

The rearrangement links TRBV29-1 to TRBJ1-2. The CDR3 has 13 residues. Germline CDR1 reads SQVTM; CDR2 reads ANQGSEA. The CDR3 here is CSVEHGEGYGYTF.

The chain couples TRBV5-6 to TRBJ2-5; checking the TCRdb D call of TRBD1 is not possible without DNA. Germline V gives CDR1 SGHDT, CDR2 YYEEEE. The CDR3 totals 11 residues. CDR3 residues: CATGTKETQYF. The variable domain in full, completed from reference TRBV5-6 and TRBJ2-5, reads DAGVTQSPTHLIKTRGQQVTLRCSPKSGHDTVSWYQQALGQGPQFIFQYYEEEERQRGNFPDRFSGHQFPNYSSELNVNALLLGDSALYLCATGTKETQYFGPGTRLLVL.

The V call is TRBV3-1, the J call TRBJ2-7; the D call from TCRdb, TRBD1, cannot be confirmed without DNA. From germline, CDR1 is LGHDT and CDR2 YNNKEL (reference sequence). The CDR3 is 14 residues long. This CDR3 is CASQGTRSSYEQYF.

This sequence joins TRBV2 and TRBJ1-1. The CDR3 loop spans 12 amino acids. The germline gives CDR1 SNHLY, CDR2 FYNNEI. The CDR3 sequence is CASGLMNTEAFF. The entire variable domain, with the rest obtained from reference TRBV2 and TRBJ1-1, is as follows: EPEVTQTPSHQVTQMGQEVILRCVPISNHLYFYWYRQILGQKVEFLVSFYNNEISEKSEIFDDQFSVERPDGSNFTLKIRSTKLEDSAMYFCASGLMNTEAFFGQGTRLTVV.

The CDR3 sequence is CASRWGSSAGANVLTF. The rearrangement links TRBV5-1 to TRBJ2-6; absent DNA, TCRdb's TRBD1 call cannot be checked. Germline V gives CDR1 SGHRS, CDR2 YFSETQ. The CDR3 consists of 16 residues.

CDR3 residues: CAWTYRGKTYEQYF. This chain connects TRBV30 to TRBJ2-7; TCRdb reports TRBD1, a call that lacks DNA to check it against. The CDR3 covers 14 residues. Germline CDR1 is GTSNPN and CDR2 is SVGIG (reference sequence).

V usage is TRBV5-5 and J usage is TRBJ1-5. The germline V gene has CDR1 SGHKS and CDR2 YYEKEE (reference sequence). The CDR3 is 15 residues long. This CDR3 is CASSLGPIGNQPQHF.

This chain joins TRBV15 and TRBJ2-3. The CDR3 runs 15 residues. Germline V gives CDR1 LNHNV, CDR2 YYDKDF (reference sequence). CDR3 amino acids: CATSRDRRRTDTQYF.

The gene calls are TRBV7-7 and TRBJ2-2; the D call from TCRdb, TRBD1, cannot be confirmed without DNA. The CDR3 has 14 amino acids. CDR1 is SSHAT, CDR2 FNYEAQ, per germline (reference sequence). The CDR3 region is CASSSTGYAGELFF.

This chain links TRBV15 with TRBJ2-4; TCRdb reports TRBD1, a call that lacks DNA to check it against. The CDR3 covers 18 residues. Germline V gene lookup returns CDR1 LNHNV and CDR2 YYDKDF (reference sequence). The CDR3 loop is CATSRELLMGGTKNIQYF.

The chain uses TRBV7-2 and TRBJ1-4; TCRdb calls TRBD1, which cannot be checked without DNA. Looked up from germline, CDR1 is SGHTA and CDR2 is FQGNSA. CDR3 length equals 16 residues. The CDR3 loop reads CASSLAWQGVNEKLFF. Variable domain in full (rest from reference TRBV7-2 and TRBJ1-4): GAGVSQSPSNKVTEKGKDVELRCDPISGHTALYWYRQSLGQGLEFLIYFQGNSAPDKSGLPSDRFSAERTGGSVSTLTIQRTQQEDSAVYLCASSLAWQGVNEKLFFGSGTQLSVL.